The 24 T cell receptor beta chains reported below all come from one sample, sequenced in a study of T cells after yellow fever vaccination (dated by TCRdb to between 2017 and 2020). The method behind the library was 5' RACE. The sequencer listed for this sample is Illumina NovaSeq 6000. TCRdb reanalyzed the raw reads on its own, using fastp at Q25 for trimming and MiXCR for clone calling, and kept in-frame beta chains. Rows matching on CDR3 protein sequence are summarized as one entry with the most common DNA and genes. For this sample the table gives about 310,000 distinct CDR3 sequences, of which roughly 3.5% were detected only once. Together, the top ten hold about 25% of the sample. The sample's treatment or condition, from its label and the paper: live attenuated yellow fever vaccine strain. The input for sequencing was PBMCs, taken on the day of the yellow fever booster vaccination. These receptor sequences come from a man younger than 35 who received the YFV17D yellow fever vaccine.

This clonotype was detected many times. The rearrangement uses TRBV12-3 or TRBV12-4 and TRBJ2-5, with D unclear. This CDR3 region has 13 residues. The germline V and J ends were trimmed by 0 bases and 5 bases, with 7 bases remaining between them. This chain's CDR3 is CASSLAPLETQYF. CDR3 sequence (DNA): TGTGCCAGCAGTTTAGCCCCCTTGGAGACCCAGTACTTC.

The gene calls are TRBV6-5 and TRBJ2-2, with a possible D match to TRBD1 (8 bases). Trimming stripped 5 bases from V and 6 bases from J, with 16 bases between. There are 15 residues in the CDR3. Germline V CDR1 and CDR2: MNHEY, SVGAGI. CDR3 sequence (DNA): TGTGCCAGCAGTCACGACAGGGGAGGGGCCGGGGAGCTGTTTTTT. It specifies CASSHDRGGAGELFF.

This clonotype was seen many times. The chain couples TRBV20-1 to TRBJ2-7, with TRBD2 identical over 14 bases. Germline values: CDR1 DFQATT, CDR2 SNEGSKA (reference sequence). Unmatched junction bases numbered 10, after V lost 6 bases and J lost 3 bases. The length of the CDR3 is 16 residues. The CDR3 bases are TGCAGTGCGTCGCCCTCCGGGACTAGCGGGGGCTACGAGCAGTACGTC. Amino acids: CSASPSGTSGGYEQYV.

In its sample, this clonotype was seen many times. This chain uses TRBV4-2 with TRBJ2-3; D not certain. Germline V CDR1 and CDR2: LGHNA, YNFKEQ. The CDR3 extends over 14 amino acids. V was cut by 0 bases and J by 4 bases, with 8 bases left in between. CDR3 in DNA: TGTGCCAGCAGCCAAGATGTAGGCCCAGATACGCAGTATTTT. Translation: CASSQDVGPDTQYF.

This clonotype was found many times. CDR3 coding DNA: TGTGCCCATTCGGAAGCGGGCACAGATACGCAGTATTTT. Translated, it gives CAHSEAGTDTQYF. This chain connects TRBV28 to TRBJ2-3, with D perhaps matching TRBD2 (5 bases). There are 13 residues in the CDR3. Germline V lookup: CDR1 MDHEN, CDR2 SYDVKM. Trimming removed 11 bases from V and 1 base from J, with 13 bases in between.

This clonotype was seen at least ten times. V is TRBV24-1 and J is TRBJ1-1; D uncertain. This CDR3 has 19 amino acids. V lost 4 bases to trimming and J lost 1 base, with 24 bases between them. In germline, CDR1 is KGHDR, CDR2 SFDVKD. CDR3 protein: CATSDSRQGFSHRNTEAFF. CDR3 DNA: TGTGCCACCAGTGACTCTAGACAAGGGTTTTCCCACAGGAACACTGAAGCTTTCTTT.

This clonotype was seen more than once but under ten times. The CDR3 DNA reads as TGCAGTGCACCGACACCCCGCTCTGGAAACACCATATATTTT. It yields the protein CSAPTPRSGNTIYF. This chain links TRBV20-1 with TRBJ1-3; D gene unclear. The CDR3 loop spans 14 amino acids. Trimming took 6 bases from V and 0 from J, leaving 12 bases between them. The germline gives CDR1 DFQATT, CDR2 SNEGSKA (reference sequence).

This clonotype was counted ten times or more. This rearrangement joins TRBV4-3 to TRBJ1-1; D is unclear. The CDR3 consists of 15 residues. V was shortened by 0 bases and J by 3 bases, with 11 bases between the two germline ends. CDR1 LGHNA and CDR2 YSLEER come from the germline V gene. CDR3 sequence: CASSQDGRRDTEAFF. CDR3 DNA: TGCGCCAGCAGCCAAGATGGGCGTCGGGACACTGAAGCTTTCTTT.

This clonotype was seen many times. The rearrangement links TRBV11-1 to TRBJ2-3, with D uncertain. The CDR3 has 12 residues. The V end was cut by 6 bases, the J end by 3 bases, with 7 bases between. In germline, CDR1 is SGHAT, CDR2 FQDESV (reference sequence). The CDR3 sequence is CASSYPTDTQYF. The CDR3 region has the DNA TGTGCCAGCAGTTATCCTACAGATACGCAGTATTTT.

This clonotype was counted many times. The chain recombines TRBV7-6 with TRBJ2-1; 9 bases fit TRBD1. V was pared by 5 bases and J by 6 bases, with 8 bases of the junction left unmatched. Germline values: CDR1 SGHVS, CDR2 FNYEAQ. This CDR3 is built from 15 residues. CDR3 loop: CASSPTGGPFNEQFF. The CDR3 DNA reads as TGTGCCAGCAGCCCGACAGGGGGTCCATTCAATGAGCAGTTCTTC.

This clonotype has ten or more counts. The chain employs TRBV24-1 and TRBJ2-5; D not resolved. This CDR3 has 13 residues. V was trimmed by 4 bases and J by 5 bases, leaving 10 bases between them. Germline V gene data show CDR1 as KGHDR and CDR2 as SFDVKD. CDR3 nucleotide sequence: TGTGCCACCAGTGACTGGGCGTTTGAGACCCAGTACTTC. Protein product: CATSDWAFETQYF.

V is TRBV5-6 and J is TRBJ1-4, with D possibly being TRBD1 (6 bases). This CDR3 has 12 amino acids. Trimming removed 4 bases at V and 10 bases at J, with 11 bases between. The germline gives CDR1 SGHDT, CDR2 YYEEEE. CDR3 loop: CASSATGGKLFF. DNA of the CDR3: TGTGCCAGCAGCGCGACAGGTGGAAAACTGTTTTTT.

This sequence joins TRBV2 and TRBJ2-2; no definite D call. Trimming took off 7 bases at V and 4 bases at J, with 10 bases between the two ends. The CDR3 contains 13 residues. The V gene's germline CDR1 is SNHLY and CDR2 FYNNEI. The CDR3 is CASIERVTGELFF. The CDR3 DNA sequence: TGTGCCAGCATCGAAAGGGTCACCGGGGAGCTGTTTTTT.

This clonotype was seen ten or more times. J is TRBJ2-7 and V is TRBV28; 9 bases agree with TRBD1. The V and J ends lost 6 bases and 5 bases, in that order; junction bases with no gene match: 5. This CDR3 contains 13 residues. Per germline, CDR1 MDHEN and CDR2 SYDVKM. The CDR3 spells CASRDRGMDEQYV. CDR3 bases: TGTGCCAGCAGGGACAGGGGAATGGACGAGCAGTACGTC.

This clonotype was seen a handful of times. CDR3 region: CASRPRGGYGYTF. CDR3 nucleotides: TGTGCCAGCAGACCAAGGGGAGGCTATGGCTACACCTTC. The chain couples TRBV6-6 to TRBJ1-2; possibly TRBD1 for D (5 bases). V dropped 6 bases and J dropped 4 bases, with 12 bases sitting between them. This CDR3 spans 13 amino acids. From germline, CDR1 is MNHNY and CDR2 SVGAGI (reference sequence).

This clonotype has a count of ten or more. This chain uses TRBV7-2 with TRBJ2-1; no clear D gene. Germline-derived CDR1 and CDR2 are SGHTA and FQGNSA. CDR3 length equals 13 residues. V dropped 2 bases and J dropped 6 bases, with 8 bases sitting between them. The DNA of the CDR3 is TGTGCCAGCAGCTTAAACGGCGTCAATGAGCAGTTCTTC. It codes for CASSLNGVNEQFF.

The chain combines TRBV20-1 with TRBJ2-5; 10 bases line up with TRBD2. The CDR3 totals 17 residues. CDR1 is DFQATT, CDR2 SNEGSKA, per germline (reference sequence). Trimming cost V 0 bases and J 1 base; bases outside gene matches: 8. The CDR3 protein is CSARDLRLAGGQETQYF. The CDR3 DNA follows: TGCAGTGCTAGAGATCTAAGACTAGCGGGTGGCCAAGAGACCCAGTACTTC.

This clonotype occurred many times. The chain joins TRBV6-1 to TRBJ1-1; TRBD1 agrees at 7 bases. CDR3 length: 14 residues. Germline V gene lookup returns CDR1 MNHNS and CDR2 SASEGT. The trim removed 8 bases at V and 11 bases at J, leaving 17 bases unmatched. CDR3 sequence reads: CASGKFPVTGRAFF. The CDR3, as DNA: TGTGCCAGCGGAAAGTTTCCAGTGACAGGGCGTGCTTTCTTT.

This clonotype came up many times. The chain joins TRBV9 to TRBJ2-2; possibly TRBD1 for D (7 bases). The CDR3 totals 15 residues. Trimming took 3 bases from V and 6 from J, leaving 15 bases between them. The germline V gene encodes CDR1 SGDLS and CDR2 YYNGEE. The CDR3 DNA reads as TGTGCCAGCAGCGGGAGGGGGCGCGTGTCCGGGGAGCTGTTTTTT. It specifies CASSGRGRVSGELFF.

The J gene is TRBJ2-1, the V gene TRBV7-2, with D tentatively TRBD2 (7 bases). Per the germline V gene, CDR1 is SGHTA and CDR2 is FQGNSA. The CDR3 runs 17 residues. Trimming stripped 5 bases from V and 7 bases from J, with 24 bases between. Here the CDR3 reads CASSPLGGPKASNEQFF. The CDR3 DNA reads TGTGCCAGCAGCCCCCTGGGGGGGCCTAAGGCTTCTAATGAGCAGTTCTTC.

This clonotype was recorded many times. This chain joins TRBV3-1 and TRBJ2-1, with D possibly being TRBD2 (7 bases). V lost 5 bases to trimming and J lost 4 bases, with 18 bases between them. Looked up from germline, CDR1 is LGHDT and CDR2 is YNNKEL (reference sequence). This CDR3 region has 16 residues. This CDR3 reads CASSASSGGRYNEQFF. The CDR3 DNA sequence: TGTGCCAGCAGCGCAAGCTCGGGGGGCCGATACAATGAGCAGTTCTTC.

This clonotype was counted between two and nine times. The genes are TRBV4-1 and TRBJ2-3, with 8 bases matching TRBD2. Germline trimming cut 0 bases from V and 11 bases from J; bases unmatched to any gene: 16. The CDR3 has 17 amino acids. Germline lookup yields CDR1 MGHRA and CDR2 YSYEKL. The CDR3 loop reads CASSQDRASGFLRWQYF. The DNA of the CDR3 is TGCGCCAGCAGCCAAGATCGAGCTAGCGGGTTCCTCCGTTGGCAGTATTTT.

This clonotype was picked up many times. This rearrangement joins TRBV20-1 to TRBJ2-7; possibly TRBD2 for D (6 bases). The CDR3 has 13 amino acids. Looked up from germline, CDR1 is DFQATT and CDR2 is SNEGSKA (reference sequence). Deletions cut 6 bases from V and 5 bases from J, with 17 bases between. CDR3 loop: CSAGGGVGNEQYV. Written as DNA, the CDR3 is TGCAGTGCCGGGGGAGGTGTAGGGAACGAGCAGTACGTC.

Many counts were recorded for this clonotype. The CDR3 loop is CASSAYLDTQYF. CDR3 bases: TGTGCCAGCAGCGCCTACTTGGATACGCAGTATTTT. The chain links TRBV7-6 to TRBJ2-3; D remains ambiguous. V lost 5 bases and J 6 bases, leaving 9 bases between the germline ends. The CDR3 spans 12 residues. Germline CDR1 and CDR2: SGHVS and FNYEAQ.